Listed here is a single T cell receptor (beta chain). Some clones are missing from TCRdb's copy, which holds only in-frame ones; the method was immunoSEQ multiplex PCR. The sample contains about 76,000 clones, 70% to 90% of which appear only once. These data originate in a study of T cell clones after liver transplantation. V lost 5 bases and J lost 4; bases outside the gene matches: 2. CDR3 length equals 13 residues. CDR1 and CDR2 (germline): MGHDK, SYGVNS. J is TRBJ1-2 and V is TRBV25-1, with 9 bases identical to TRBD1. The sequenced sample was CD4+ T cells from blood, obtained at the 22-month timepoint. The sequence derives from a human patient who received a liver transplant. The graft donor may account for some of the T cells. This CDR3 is CASSTGGLYGYTF. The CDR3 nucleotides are TGTGCCAGCAGTACAGGGGGCCTCTATGGCTACACCTTC.